The next 28 T cell receptor beta chains were all read from a single sample in a study of technical replicates of blood from several donors. Measured with immunoSEQ multiplex PCR; TCRdb has only the in-frame clones, and not every one. The data hold just under 100,000 clones, with roughly 96% observed a single time. Sequencing was done on a sample of T cells isolated from PBMCs. All receptors come from a human donor in good health.

The chain employs TRBV5-1 and TRBJ2-2; 8 bases are shared with TRBD2. V gave up 0 bases and J gave up 4 bases; unmatched junction bases: 5. In germline, CDR1 is SGHRS, CDR2 YFSETQ. The CDR3 has 16 residues. In nucleotides, the CDR3 is TGCGCCAGCAGCTTGGTTGCGACTAGCGCCACCGGGGAGCTGTTTTTT. Its translation is CASSLVATSATGELFF.

The chain employs TRBV29-1 and TRBJ1-2, with 7 bases that match TRBD1. Unmatched junction bases numbered 8, after V lost 4 bases and J lost 3 bases. Germline-derived CDR1 and CDR2 are SQVTM and ANQGSEA. This CDR3 is built from 14 residues. The CDR3 loop reads CSVVTPGTDYGYTF. For the CDR3, the DNA is TGCAGCGTTGTCACACCTGGGACAGACTATGGCTACACCTTC.

This chain connects TRBV27 to TRBJ2-1; 10 bases agree with TRBD2. Germline V lookup: CDR1 MNHEY, CDR2 SMNVEV (reference sequence). This CDR3 spans 16 amino acids. Trimming at V came to 3 bases and at J to 4 bases, leaving 6 bases not matched to a gene. Here the CDR3 DNA reads TGTGCCAGCAGTTTTCTAGCGGGGGTCCTATACAATGAGCAGTTCTTC. Its translation is CASSFLAGVLYNEQFF.

The chain employs TRBV15 and TRBJ2-2; TRBD1 might be the D (7 bases). CDR1 is LNHNV, CDR2 YYDKDF, per germline (reference sequence). Trimming shortened V by 5 bases and J by 4 bases, and 14 bases separated the two germline ends. The CDR3 is 15 residues long. Here the CDR3 reads CATSPGGRSTGELFF. The CDR3 DNA is TGTGCCACCAGCCCAGGGGGGCGTTCCACCGGGGAGCTGTTTTTT.

This clone was observed once. The chain employs TRBV19 and TRBJ2-2; no reliable D call. There are 13 residues in the CDR3. Trimming removed 5 bases at V and 1 base at J, with 5 bases between. Per the germline V gene, CDR1 is LNHDA and CDR2 is SQIVND (reference sequence). The CDR3 is CASSYLNTGELFF. Written as DNA, the CDR3 is TGTGCCAGTAGTTACTTGAACACCGGGGAGCTGTTTTTT.

The chain links TRBV6-1 to TRBJ2-1; no reliable D call. Between the trimmed V and J ends, which lost 3 bases and 8 bases, there was a span of 11 bases. The CDR3 is 13 residues long. CDR1 is MNHNS, CDR2 SASEGT, per germline. The CDR3 spells CASSDSVADEQFF. The DNA of the CDR3 is TGTGCCAGCAGTGATTCGGTTGCCGATGAGCAGTTCTTC.

This rearrangement joins TRBV29-1 to TRBJ1-2; a weak D match, TRBD1 (6 bases). Trimming stripped 5 bases from V and 5 bases from J, with 12 bases between. The CDR3 consists of 12 residues. Germline assignment: CDR1 SQVTM and CDR2 ANQGSEA. The CDR3: CSVTKGDYGYTF. CDR3 bases: TGCAGCGTTACGAAGGGGGATTATGGCTACACCTTC. Supplemented by reference TRBV29-1 and TRBJ1-2, the full variable domain reads SAVISQKPSRDICQRGTSLTIQCQVDSQVTMMFWYRQQPGQSLTLIATANQGSEATYESGFVIDKFPISRPNLTFSTLTVSNMSPEDSSIYLCSVTKGDYGYTFGSGTRLTVV.

DNA for the CDR3: TGTGCCAGCAGCTGGGCCGGGACAGGGGGTCGCGAGCAGTACTTC. Its translation is CASSWAGTGGREQYF. The V gene is TRBV7-2, the J gene TRBJ2-7, with TRBD1 identical over 11 bases. With 4 bases clipped from V and 6 bases from J, the junction kept 8 bases outside the gene matches. The CDR3 spans 15 residues. From germline, CDR1 is SGHTA and CDR2 FQGNSA.

The chain recombines TRBV2 with TRBJ1-6; 8 bases align to TRBD1. The V and J ends lost 0 bases and 7 bases, in that order; junction bases with no gene match: 8. The length of the CDR3 is 17 residues. Germline V gene sequence: CDR1 SNHLY, CDR2 FYNNEI. The CDR3 nucleotides are TGTGCCAGCAGTGAAGCTGGACAGGGTATAGGAAATTCACCCCTCCACTTT. It specifies CASSEAGQGIGNSPLHF.

This chain uses TRBV5-1 with TRBJ2-2, with 9 bases lining up with TRBD2. V trimming: 5 bases; J trimming: 6 bases; junction bases outside the gene matches: 17. The CDR3 is 18 residues long. Germline lookup yields CDR1 SGHRS and CDR2 YFSETQ. In DNA form, the CDR3 reads TGCGCCAGCAGAGGACTAGCGCTACCCCCCGCTGGGTCCGGGGAGCTGTTTTTT. It translates to CASRGLALPPAGSGELFF.

The V gene is TRBV7-6, the J gene TRBJ2-5, with TRBD1 matching 7 bases. CDR1 SGHVS and CDR2 FNYEAQ come from the germline V gene. J lost 5 bases, V lost 0 bases, and 12 bases had no gene match. This CDR3 is built from 17 residues. The CDR3 loop is CASSLAPQGSGGETQYF. CDR3 DNA: TGTGCCAGCAGCTTAGCGCCACAGGGGTCCGGTGGGGAGACCCAGTACTTC.

The V and J genes are TRBV25-1 and TRBJ2-7; tentatively, D is TRBD1 (6 bases). Trimming left V 3 bases short and J 0 bases short, with 9 bases between. CDR3 length equals 14 residues. Per germline, CDR1 MGHDK and CDR2 SYGVNS. This chain's CDR3 is CASSEVGGSYEQYF. Here the CDR3 DNA reads TGTGCCAGCAGTGAGGTAGGGGGCTCCTACGAGCAGTACTTC.

This clone appeared once. At one end, the junction sequence differs from germline, possibly due to a read error. The chain uses TRBV7-7 and TRBJ2-1, with D perhaps matching TRBD2 (6 bases). Germline CDR1 is SSHAT and CDR2 is FNYEAQ (reference sequence). The CDR3 spans 15 residues. CDR3 in amino acids: CASSLIAAGFHEQFF. For the CDR3, the DNA is TGTGCTAGCAGCTTAATCGCGGCGGGGTTCCATGAGCAGTTCTTC.

The V and J genes are TRBV4-2 and TRBJ1-1; TRBD1 is a possible D gene (5 bases). V lost 4 bases and J lost 4, with 13 bases in between. Per germline, CDR1 LGHNA and CDR2 YNFKEQ. The CDR3 is 14 residues long. The CDR3 bases are TGTGCCAGCAGCCGATCCTTGCAGGGCACTGAAGCTTTCTTT. Translation: CASSRSLQGTEAFF.

The chain links TRBV5-6 to TRBJ2-7, with no clear D. CDR3 length: 11 residues. Between the trimmed V and J ends, which lost 2 bases and 2 bases, there was a span of 2 bases. Germline CDR1 reads SGHDT; CDR2 reads YYEEEE. The CDR3 spells CASSFTYEQYF. CDR3 sequence (DNA): TGTGCCAGCAGCTTTACCTACGAGCAGTACTTC.

The chain employs TRBV28 and TRBJ2-7; D possibly corresponds to TRBD1 (5 bases). There are 13 residues in the CDR3. Germline V gene data show CDR1 as MDHEN and CDR2 as SYDVKM. V dropped 3 bases and J dropped 6 bases, with 12 bases sitting between them. CDR3 coding DNA: TGTGCCAGCAGTTTCTTAAGGGGCGCCGAGCAGTACTTC. Protein sequence: CASSFLRGAEQYF.

The genes are TRBV7-6 and TRBJ2-1, with 8 bases that match TRBD2. Germline V gene lookup returns CDR1 SGHVS and CDR2 FNYEAQ. V shed 5 bases and J 4 bases; nucleotides not matched to a gene: 13. This CDR3 spans 17 amino acids. CDR3 region: CASSRTVVAGRYNEQFF. The CDR3 nucleotides are TGTGCCAGCAGCCGGACCGTGGTAGCGGGACGGTACAATGAGCAGTTCTTC.

This clone showed up just once. The chain couples TRBV9 to TRBJ2-1; maybe TRBD2 (5 bases). Germline lookup yields CDR1 SGDLS and CDR2 YYNGEE. The CDR3 spans 12 residues. V gave up 4 bases and J gave up 10 bases, with 12 bases separating them. CDR3 coding DNA: TGTGCCAGCAGCCCCATGTCGGGAGAGCAGTTCTTC. Residues: CASSPMSGEQFF. Complete variable domain (other parts from reference TRBV9 and TRBJ2-1): DSGVTQTPKHLITATGQRVTLRCSPRSGDLSVYWYQQSLDQGLQFLIQYYNGEERAKGNILERFSAQQFPDLHSELNLSSLELGDSALYFCASSPMSGEQFFGPGTRLTVL.

This chain uses TRBV6-1 with TRBJ1-2; D may be TRBD1 (5 bases). The CDR3 runs to 14 residues. Trimming took 0 bases from V and 3 from J, leaving 8 bases between them. CDR1 is MNHNS and CDR2 is SASEGT in the germline V gene. The CDR3 sequence: CASSEAGGDYGYTF. CDR3 nucleotide sequence: TGTGCCAGCAGTGAAGCCGGAGGGGACTATGGCTACACCTTC.

CDR3 protein: CSVPGGGELFF. For the CDR3, the DNA is TGCAGCGTCCCCGGAGGGGGGGAGCTGTTTTTT. V and J are TRBV29-1 and TRBJ2-2; possible D gene TRBD2, 6 bases. V lost 6 bases and J 8 bases, leaving 10 bases between the germline ends. The germline CDR1 and CDR2 sequences are SQVTM and ANQGSEA. CDR3 size: 11 residues.

This clone was seen only once. CDR3 in DNA: TGTGCCAGCACCCGATTAGCTTCCTACGAGCAGTACTTC. This encodes CASTRLASYEQYF. The J gene is TRBJ2-7, the V gene TRBV2; D gene unclear. V was pared by 7 bases and J by 1 base, with 11 bases between. Germline V gene lookup returns CDR1 SNHLY and CDR2 FYNNEI. The CDR3 contains 13 residues.

V usage is TRBV7-9 and J usage is TRBJ2-1, with TRBD2 as a possible D gene (5 bases). The V and J ends lost 1 base and 1 base respectively, with 5 bases between them. The CDR3 has 14 amino acids. Germline V lookup: CDR1 SEHNR, CDR2 FQNEAQ (reference sequence). The CDR3 region is CASSLGTSYNEQFF. In DNA, the CDR3 is TGTGCCAGCAGCTTAGGGACTTCCTACAATGAGCAGTTCTTC.

The chain combines TRBV14 with TRBJ2-5, with D unclear. Germline CDR1 is SGHDN and CDR2 is FVKESK. The CDR3 contains 12 residues. Trimming took 1 base from V and 4 from J, leaving 4 bases between them. The CDR3 nucleotides read TGTGCCAGCAGCCAAGCGGGAGAGACCCAGTACTTC. Translating gives CASSQAGETQYF.

The V and J genes are TRBV6-5 and TRBJ1-1; D is perhaps TRBD1 (6 bases). CDR3 size: 15 residues. Germline V lookup: CDR1 MNHEY, CDR2 SVGAGI. Deletions cut 2 bases from V and 1 base from J, with 11 bases between. CDR3 in DNA: TGTGCCAGCAGTTACCGGAAGGACAGGAACACTGAAGCTTTCTTT. Its translation: CASSYRKDRNTEAFF.

The rearrangement joins TRBV5-4 to TRBJ2-2; D perhaps matches TRBD2 (6 bases). Germline values: CDR1 SGHNT, CDR2 YYREEE (reference sequence). The CDR3 runs 15 residues. V gave up 0 bases and J gave up 1 base, with 7 bases separating them. This CDR3 is CASSLAGGNTGELFF. In DNA form, the CDR3 reads TGTGCCAGCAGCTTGGCCGGGGGGAACACCGGGGAGCTGTTTTTT.

The rearrangement links TRBV30 to TRBJ1-5; D might be TRBD1 (6 bases). Trimming took 3 bases from V and 7 from J, leaving 16 bases between them. There are 14 residues in the CDR3. Germline values: CDR1 GTSNPN, CDR2 SVGIG (reference sequence). CDR3 nucleotides: TGTGCCTGGAGCGTTGGAACAGGGAAACAGCCCCAGCATTTT. As protein: CAWSVGTGKQPQHF.

The chain links TRBV7-9 to TRBJ2-5; 8 bases map to TRBD2. V lost 2 bases to trimming and J lost 2 bases; unmatched junction nucleotides: 10. The germline V gene encodes CDR1 SEHNR and CDR2 FQNEAQ (reference sequence). The CDR3 consists of 17 residues. The CDR3: CASSLPPAGARQETQYF. DNA for the CDR3: TGTGCCAGCAGCTTACCCCCAGCGGGGGCAAGGCAAGAGACCCAGTACTTC. The entire variable domain, with the rest obtained from reference TRBV7-9 and TRBJ2-5, is as follows: DTGVSQNPRHKITKRGQNVTFRCDPISEHNRLYWYRQTLGQGPEFLTYFQNEAQLEKSRLLSDRFSAERPKGSFSTLEIQRTEQGDSAMYLCASSLPPAGARQETQYFGPGTRLLVL.

The V call is TRBV5-4, the J call TRBJ1-2; perhaps TRBD1 as D (6 bases). V was clipped by 6 bases and J by 5 bases, with 17 bases between them. The germline V gene encodes CDR1 SGHNT and CDR2 YYREEE (reference sequence). The CDR3 length is 14 residues. CDR3: CASNSGTTIYGYTF. The CDR3 nucleotides are TGTGCCAGCAACTCCGGGACAACGATTTATGGCTACACCTTC.